This TCR beta chain was identified in a study of cytomegalovirus exposure and HLA in healthy donors. Study conclusions and caveats: Overall, approximately 150 TCR beta chains were annotated as cytomegalovirus-associated. In all likelihood, a cluster of highly shared sequence variants was a sequencing artifact.

This PCR relied on a set of 60 Vbeta primers and 13 Jbeta primers. Method: immunoSEQ multiplex PCR; TCRdb's copy keeps in-frame clones and lacks some. Of over 80,000 clones listed, approximately 80% are singletons. About this clone itself: The target antigen is unknown.

Germline CDR1 and CDR2: SNHLY and FYNNEI. This CDR3 is 13 amino acids long. The trim removed 7 bases at V and 5 bases at J, leaving 8 bases unmatched. Sequences were obtained from PBMCs. This clonotype originated in a woman between 40 and 55 years old in good health and CMV-seronegative. The gene calls are TRBV2 and TRBJ2-7, with 7 bases fitting TRBD1. In DNA form, the CDR3 reads TGTGCCAGCATAAAGGGGGACAGAAACGAGCAGTACTTC. Translating gives CASIKGDRNEQYF.